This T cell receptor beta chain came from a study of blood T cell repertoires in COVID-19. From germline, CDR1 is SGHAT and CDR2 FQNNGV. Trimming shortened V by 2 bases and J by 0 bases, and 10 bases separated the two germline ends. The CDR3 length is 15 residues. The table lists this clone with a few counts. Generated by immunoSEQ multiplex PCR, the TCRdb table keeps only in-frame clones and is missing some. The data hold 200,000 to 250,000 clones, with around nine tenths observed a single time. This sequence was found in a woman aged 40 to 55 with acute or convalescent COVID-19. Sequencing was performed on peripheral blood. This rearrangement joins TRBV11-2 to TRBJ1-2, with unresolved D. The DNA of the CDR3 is TGTGCCAGCAGCTTAAATCGCGGCCCTAACTATGGCTACACCTTC. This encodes CASSLNRGPNYGYTF. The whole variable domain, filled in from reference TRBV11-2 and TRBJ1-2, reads EAGVAQSPRYKIIEKRQSVAFWCNPISGHATLYWYQQILGQGPKLLIQFQNNGVVDDSQLPKDRFSAERLKGVDSTLKIQPAKLEDSAVYLCASSLNRGPNYGYTFGSGTRLTVV.